These 24 T cell receptor beta chains came from one sample sequenced in a study of control samples from healthy donors and cancer patients (dated by TCRdb to about 2020). Receptor libraries were prepared by the immunoSEQ multiplex PCR assay. TCRdb obtained this table from immuneACCESS and retained in-frame rearrangements with V and J assigned. These tables miss some clones; where compared with another copy, unresolved V genes account for less than half of the shortfall, and the remainder is unexplained. The sample yields 40,000 to 55,000 clones; approximately 89% were counted once. Together, the top ten hold roughly 1.6% of the sample. Sequenced: PBMCs. The origin of the receptors is a man between 35 and 55 years old with colorectal cancer.

This chain uses TRBV24-1 with TRBJ2-3; D call uncertain. CDR3 length equals 13 residues. CDR1 and CDR2 from the germline V gene are KGHDR and SFDVKD. V dropped 7 bases and J dropped 1 base, with 8 bases sitting between them. In DNA, the CDR3 is TGTGCCACCAGGCCCACCGGCACAGATACGCAGTATTTT. Protein product: CATRPTGTDTQYF.

The genes are TRBV6-5 and TRBJ2-7, with 11 bases lining up with TRBD1. Germline CDR1 and CDR2: MNHEY and SVGAGI. The J segment lost 4 bases and the V segment lost 6 bases, leaving 5 bases of the junction unmatched. CDR3 size: 14 residues. The CDR3 here is CASRHGQGAYEQYF. DNA of the CDR3: TGTGCCAGCAGACACGGACAGGGGGCTTACGAGCAGTACTTC.

This rearrangement joins TRBV28 to TRBJ1-6, with 8 bases fitting TRBD1. V was pared by 7 bases and J by 7 bases, with 9 bases of the junction left unmatched. The CDR3 has 15 amino acids. Germline CDR1 MDHEN, CDR2 SYDVKM. In DNA, the CDR3 is TGTGCCAGCACCTTGGGGACAGGACTAAATTCACCCCTCCACTTT. It translates to CASTLGTGLNSPLHF.

The V and J genes are TRBV27 and TRBJ2-7; D not resolved. The CDR3 loop spans 13 amino acids. Germline V gives CDR1 MNHEY, CDR2 SMNVEV (reference sequence). Trimming removed 2 bases from V and 2 bases from J, with 7 bases in between. CDR3 nucleotides: TGTGCCAGCAGTTTAAAGGCCGCCTACGAGCAGTACTTC. It yields the protein CASSLKAAYEQYF.

This chain connects TRBV19 to TRBJ1-5, with 7 bases identical to TRBD1. Germline CDR1 is LNHDA and CDR2 is SQIVND (reference sequence). This CDR3 region has 14 residues. Trimming removed 1 base from V and 6 bases from J; junction bases left unmatched: 3. In DNA, the CDR3 is TGTGCCAGTAGTATAGGGTCAGGGGGTCAGCCCCAGCATTTT. It is translated as CASSIGSGGQPQHF.

The chain's CDR3 is CASSQNMVGSYNSPLHF. In DNA, the CDR3 is TGTGCCAGCAGCCAAAACATGGTGGGGTCCTATAATTCACCCCTCCACTTT. The rearrangement uses TRBV3-1 (or the pseudogene TRBV3-2) and TRBJ1-6; the D is unclear. Trimming pared 2 bases from V and 1 base from J, leaving 12 bases between. Germline CDR1 and CDR2: LGHDT and YNNKEL (reference sequence). This CDR3 contains 17 residues.

CDR3 in amino acids: CASSPSGGANTGELFF. Written as DNA, the CDR3 is TGTGCCAGCTCACCTAGCGGCGGGGCGAACACCGGGGAGCTGTTTTTT. The chain uses TRBV18 and TRBJ2-2, with D perhaps TRBD2 (6 bases). The CDR3 has 16 residues. Germline V CDR1 and CDR2: KGHSH, LQKENI. Between the trimmed V and J ends, which lost 3 bases and 0 bases, there was a span of 11 bases.

The V call is TRBV6-1, the J call TRBJ1-6; 10 nucleotides match TRBD1. Trimming cost V 0 bases and J 10 bases; bases outside gene matches: 6. Germline CDR1 is MNHNS and CDR2 is SASEGT. The CDR3 has 16 amino acids. The CDR3 here is CASSEATDRGRSPLHF. The CDR3 nucleotides are TGTGCCAGCAGTGAAGCGACGGACAGGGGGAGGTCACCCCTCCACTTT.

The CDR3 sequence: CASSTRGYSGIEQYF. The CDR3 coding sequence is TGTGCCAGCAGTACCAGGGGGTATAGCGGCATAGAGCAGTACTTC. The V gene is TRBV5-4, the J gene TRBJ2-7; the D gene is possibly TRBD1 (7 bases). V was trimmed by 5 bases and J by 7 bases, leaving 22 bases between them. CDR1 SGHNT and CDR2 YYREEE come from the germline V gene (reference sequence). The CDR3 covers 15 residues.

The chain carries TRBV28 and TRBJ2-7, with D tentatively TRBD1 (5 bases). CDR1 MDHEN and CDR2 SYDVKM come from the germline V gene. Deletions cut 8 bases from V and 3 bases from J, with 14 bases between. This CDR3 contains 13 residues. The CDR3 here is CASRGALFYEQYF. The CDR3 DNA follows: TGTGCCAGCCGTGGGGCATTGTTCTACGAGCAGTACTTC.

The table lists this clone with a few counts. The gene calls are TRBV27 and TRBJ1-1; no definite D call. The CDR3 extends over 13 amino acids. Trimming removed 3 bases at V and 6 bases at J, with 11 bases between. The germline CDR1 and CDR2 sequences are MNHEY and SMNVEV (reference sequence). The CDR3 region has the DNA TGTGCCAGCAGTTTTTTAGGTGGGGCTGAAGCTTTCTTT. Amino acids: CASSFLGGAEAFF.

The chain joins TRBV19 to TRBJ1-5, with 8 bases lining up with TRBD1. The CDR3 length is 14 residues. In germline, CDR1 is LNHDA, CDR2 SQIVND (reference sequence). V was pared by 5 bases and J by 9 bases, with 9 bases of the junction left unmatched. The CDR3 protein is CASSQQGGVGPQHF. The DNA of the CDR3 is TGTGCCAGTAGTCAACAGGGGGGCGTAGGGCCCCAGCATTTT.

This chain links TRBV9 with TRBJ2-7, with 11 bases fitting TRBD1. The V segment lost 3 bases and the J segment 2 bases; nucleotides outside the gene matches: 1. This CDR3 has 14 residues. CDR1 and CDR2 (germline): SGDLS, YYNGEE. The CDR3 is CASSEGQGAYEQYF. The DNA of the CDR3 is TGTGCCAGCAGCGAGGGACAGGGGGCCTACGAGCAGTACTTC.

A single count supports this clone. The chain joins TRBV4-1 to TRBJ2-2; no clear D. This CDR3 has 14 residues. The V end was cut by 1 base, the J end by 8 bases, with 11 bases between. Germline assignment: CDR1 MGHRA and CDR2 YSYEKL. The CDR3 reads CASSQVRERGELFF. The CDR3 nucleotides read TGCGCCAGCAGCCAAGTACGCGAACGAGGGGAGCTGTTTTTT.

This chain joins TRBV19 and TRBJ1-6; 10 positions agree with TRBD1. The trim removed 6 bases at V and 9 bases at J, leaving 5 bases unmatched. The germline CDR1 and CDR2 sequences are LNHDA and SQIVND (reference sequence). This CDR3 contains 14 residues. CDR3 sequence reads: CASSPRDRGSPLHF. DNA for the CDR3: TGTGCCAGTAGCCCCCGGGACAGGGGTTCACCCCTCCACTTT.

CDR3 loop: CASSLGRGEQYF. CDR3 nucleotides: TGTGCCAGCAGCTTAGGCAGGGGGGAGCAGTACTTC. This chain connects TRBV9 to TRBJ2-7; 7 bases map to TRBD1. Per the germline V gene, CDR1 is SGDLS and CDR2 is YYNGEE. After removal of 4 bases from V and 7 bases from J, the junction contained 5 bases not matched to a gene. The CDR3 covers 12 residues.

This sequence joins TRBV10-3 and TRBJ2-2; TRBD2 agrees at 12 bases. Germline lookup yields CDR1 ENHRY and CDR2 SYGVKD. V shed 6 bases and J 6 bases; nucleotides not matched to a gene: 11. The CDR3 runs 17 residues. CDR3 coding DNA: TGTGCCATCAGATCCCTGACTAGCGGGAGAAGAGCCGGGGAGCTGTTTTTT. Its translation: CAIRSLTSGRRAGELFF.

The rearrangement joins TRBV27 to TRBJ1-1; 7 bases fit TRBD1. The J segment lost 6 bases and the V segment lost 4 bases, leaving 2 bases of the junction unmatched. CDR3 size: 12 residues. Germline V CDR1 and CDR2: MNHEY, SMNVEV (reference sequence). For the CDR3, the DNA is TGTGCCAGCAGTTCACAGGGGTCTGAAGCTTTCTTT. Protein: CASSSQGSEAFF.

This sequence joins TRBV27 and TRBJ2-6; either TRBD1 or TRBD2 may fit D (5 bases each). CDR1 is MNHEY and CDR2 is SMNVEV in the germline V gene (reference sequence). This CDR3 has 15 residues. The V gene lost 4 bases and the J gene lost 2 bases, with 9 bases spanning the gap. DNA for the CDR3: TGTGCCAGCAGTTATCTGGGGGCTGGGGCCAACGTCCTGACTTTC. Translated: CASSYLGAGANVLTF.

The V gene is TRBV9, the J gene TRBJ2-3; D is ambiguous. This CDR3 contains 15 residues. The V end was cut by 4 bases, the J end by 0 bases, with 12 bases between. Germline assignment: CDR1 SGDLS and CDR2 YYNGEE. CDR3 nucleotide sequence: TGTGCCAGCAGCCCCCGAGCGCTTAGCACAGATACGCAGTATTTT. It codes for CASSPRALSTDTQYF.

The DNA of the CDR3 is TGCGCCAGCAGGCCGACAGTTCGGAGCACCGGGGAGCTGTTTTTT. It is translated as CASRPTVRSTGELFF. The chain links TRBV4-1 to TRBJ2-2; D perhaps matches TRBD1 (5 bases). This CDR3 has 15 residues. CDR1 is MGHRA and CDR2 is YSYEKL in the germline V gene. Trimming pared 6 bases from V and 4 bases from J, leaving 15 bases between.

The chain links TRBV24-1 to TRBJ2-7, with 7 bases identical to TRBD2. The germline V gene has CDR1 KGHDR and CDR2 SFDVKD. The CDR3 spans 16 residues. After removal of 4 bases from V and 2 bases from J, the junction contained 10 bases not matched to a gene. CDR3 sequence reads: CATSDSGNYPTYEQYF. The DNA of the CDR3 is TGTGCCACCAGTGACAGCGGGAATTACCCAACCTACGAGCAGTACTTC.

This rearrangement joins TRBV27 to TRBJ2-3; D is perhaps TRBD1 or TRBD2 (5 bases each). V lost 7 bases to trimming and J lost 1 base, with 18 bases between them. Germline V lookup: CDR1 MNHEY, CDR2 SMNVEV (reference sequence). The CDR3 length is 16 residues. The CDR3 protein is CASIGFGGTGTDTQYF. CDR3 nucleotides: TGTGCCAGCATTGGATTTGGGGGAACTGGCACAGATACGCAGTATTTT.

The V call is TRBV28, the J call TRBJ2-7; 8 nucleotides match TRBD2. CDR1 MDHEN and CDR2 SYDVKM come from the germline V gene. Trimming at V came to 6 bases and at J to 6 bases, leaving 7 bases not matched to a gene. The CDR3 covers 13 residues. In DNA, the CDR3 is TGTGCCAGCAGGGGACTAGAGGGGCCCGAGCAGTACTTC. The encoded protein is CASRGLEGPEQYF.